The rows below give T cell receptor beta chains drawn from one sample of a study of cytomegalovirus exposure and HLA in healthy donors. Generated by immunoSEQ multiplex PCR, the TCRdb table keeps only in-frame clones and is missing some. The sample carries over 150,000 clones, 80% recorded once. Sequencing was carried out using PBMCs. The receptors here all came from a male donor in good health and CMV-seronegative. The CDR3 runs from the conserved cysteine through the conserved F or W. A D gene is named only where the DNA matches it firmly. Size is omitted from some rows. Given values are once, few, many or a class for expanded clones.

-	-	TRBV7-2	TRBJ1-1	CASSSPGFGNTEAFF	TGTGCCAGCAGCTCCCCAGGTTTTGGGAACACTGAAGCTTTCTTT
TRBD1	-	TRBV11-3	TRBJ2-1	CASSPGTGLKNEQFF	TGTGCCAGCAGCCCCGGGACAGGGCTGAAGAATGAGCAGTTCTTC
-	few	TRBV6-5	TRBJ1-1	CASSSMTSEAFF	TGTGCCAGCAGTTCCATGACATCGGAAGCTTTCTTT
TRBD1	-	TRBV19	TRBJ1-6	CASSIGQGVTPLHF	TGTGCCAGTAGTATAGGGCAGGGGGTAACACCCCTCCACTTT
TRBD1	-	TRBV2	TRBJ2-5	CATKTGTGGRETQYF	TGTGCCACGAAGACGGGGACAGGGGGCCGGGAGACCCAGTACTTC
TRBD1	-	TRBV5-4	TRBJ2-7	CASSLGQGLDYEQYF	TGTGCCAGCAGCTTGGGACAGGGTTTGGACTACGAGCAGTACTTC
-	-	TRBV6-5	TRBJ2-3	CASSYGGGGTDTQYF	TGTGCCAGCAGTTACGGCGGGGGCGGCACAGATACGCAGTATTTT
-	-	TRBV11-2	TRBJ2-1	CASSLSWADYNEQFF	TGTGCCAGCAGCTTAAGTTGGGCCGACTACAATGAGCAGTTCTTC
TRBD2	once	TRBV4-1	TRBJ2-7	CASSSPGRDFYEQYF	TGCGCCAGCAGCTCCCCCGGGAGGGACTTCTACGAGCAGTACTTC
TRBD1	few	TRBV5-4	TRBJ2-3	CASSQGQGTDTQYF	TGTGCCAGCAGCCAGGGACAGGGTACAGATACGCAGTATTTT
-	-	TRBV27	TRBJ2-5	CASSLLSPGTQYF	TGTGCCAGCAGTTTATTAAGCCCGGGGACCCAGTACTTC
-	-	TRBV30	TRBJ1-5	CAWTPGGDQPQHF	TGTGCCTGGACCCCCGGGGGAGATCAGCCCCAGCATTTT
TRBD1	few	TRBV27	TRBJ2-3	CASSPGQGRSDTQYF	TGTGCCAGCAGTCCCGGACAGGGGAGGTCGGATACGCAGTATTTT
-	-	TRBV2	TRBJ1-3	CASSEEQGSGNTIYF	TGTGCCAGCAGTGAAGAACAGGGCTCTGGAAACACCATATATTTT
TRBD1	-	TRBV10-2	TRBJ1-2	CASSEGTGGMYYGYTF	TGCGCCAGCAGTGAGGGGACAGGGGGCATGTACTATGGCTACACCTTC
-	-	TRBV2	TRBJ2-5	CASSALTGLGETQYF	TGTGCCAGCAGTGCCCTGACAGGATTAGGGGAGACCCAGTACTTC
TRBD2	once	TRBV6-5	TRBJ2-5	CASRTSGAYQETQYF	TGTGCCAGCAGGACTAGCGGGGCTTACCAAGAGACCCAGTACTTC
TRBD1	-	TRBV5-1	TRBJ1-1	CASSWTQGERAFF	TGCGCCAGCAGCTGGACCCAGGGGGAGAGAGCTTTCTTT
-	-	TRBV14	TRBJ2-4	CASSHGRAIQYF	TGTGCCAGCAGCCACGGCAGGGCGATTCAGTACTTC
TRBD1	once	TRBV5-1	TRBJ1-1	CASSLEGGSPEAFF	TGCGCCAGCAGCTTGGAAGGGGGCAGCCCTGAAGCTTTCTTT
-	-	TRBV12-5	TRBJ2-5	CASSRDNGGTQYF	TGTGCTAGTTCCAGGGACAATGGGGGGACCCAGTACTTC
TRBD1	few	TRBV9	TRBJ2-3	CASSVGTGDTQYF	TGTGCCAGCAGCGTAGGGACAGGAGATACGCAGTATTTT
TRBD2	-	TRBV9	TRBJ2-3	CASSVVGLAMTDTQYF	TGTGCCAGCAGCGTAGTGGGACTAGCGATGACAGATACGCAGTATTTT
-	-	TRBV7-6	TRBJ2-3	CASSLGASYTDTQYF	TGTGCCAGCAGTTTAGGGGCCTCTTACACAGATACGCAGTATTTT
TRBD1	-	TRBV7-2	TRBJ1-1	CASGQGATEAFF	TGTGCCAGCGGACAGGGGGCCACTGAAGCTTTCTTT
TRBD1	few	TRBV5-4	TRBJ2-2	CASSAGQGPLGELFF	TGTGCCAGCAGCGCCGGACAGGGGCCCCTCGGGGAGCTGTTTTTT
-	-	TRBV7-2	TRBJ2-3	CASSSYTDTQYF	TGTGCCAGCAGCTCGTACACAGATACGCAGTATTTT
TRBD1	-	TRBV27	TRBJ1-5	CASSPRDRAGPQHF	TGTGCCAGCAGTCCACGGGACAGGGCCGGGCCCCAGCATTTT
-	-	TRBV18	TRBJ1-5	CASSPSLSEGDQPQHF	TGTGCCAGCTCACCAAGCTTGTCCGAGGGCGATCAGCCCCAGCATTTT
TRBD1	once	TRBV7-7	TRBJ2-1	CASSLDRDGYNEQFF	TGTGCTAGCAGCCTTGACAGGGATGGGTACAATGAGCAGTTCTTC
-	-	TRBV30	TRBJ2-2	CAWNSQNTGELFF	TGTGCCTGGAATAGTCAGAACACCGGGGAGCTGTTTTTT
-	-	TRBV6-5	TRBJ1-6	CASSARDKNSPLHF	TGTGCCAGCAGTGCCCGGGACAAAAATTCACCCCTCCACTTT
-	few	TRBV20-1	TRBJ1-1	CSARPTQEAFF	TGCAGTGCTAGACCAACACAGGAGGCTTTCTTT
-	-	TRBV23-1	TRBJ2-1	CASRGLGRAPYNEQFF	TGCGCCAGCAGGGGGCTCGGCAGGGCCCCCTACAATGAGCAGTTCTTC
TRBD1	-	TRBV6-1	TRBJ2-5	CASTSGTGRETQYF	TGTGCCAGCACCTCCGGGACAGGGCGAGAGACCCAGTACTTC
-	-	TRBV18	TRBJ2-3	CASSPPPGGGRDTQYF	TGTGCCAGCTCACCCCCGCCAGGAGGGGGCAGGGATACGCAGTATTTT
-	-	TRBV6-5	TRBJ1-4	CASSQDSTTNEKLFF	TGTGCCAGCAGCCAAGACAGCACAACTAATGAAAAACTGTTTTTT
TRBD1	-	TRBV10-3	TRBJ1-1	CAIRGGQGATEAFF	TGTGCCATCAGGGGGGGACAGGGGGCCACTGAAGCTTTCTTT
-	-	TRBV5-6	TRBJ1-5	CASSTNSNGGGWGNQPQHF	TGTGCCAGCAGCACAAACTCAAACGGGGGGGGTTGGGGCAATCAGCCCCAGCATTTT
-	-	TRBV6-6	TRBJ1-1	CASSPPGRVNTEAFF	TGTGCCAGCAGCCCCCCGGGGAGAGTGAACACTGAAGCTTTCTTT
-	once	TRBV5-5	TRBJ1-4	CASSLAPLRGREKLFF	TGTGCCAGCAGCTTGGCCCCCCTAAGGGGTAGGGAAAAACTGTTTTTT
-	few	TRBV9	TRBJ1-2	CASSVRVGHGYTF	TGTGCCAGCAGCGTCAGGGTAGGTCATGGCTACACCTTC
TRBD2	-	TRBV4-2	TRBJ2-3	CASSLPFLAGGPGETDTQYF	TGTGCCAGCAGCCTTCCATTCCTAGCGGGGGGGCCAGGCGAGACAGATACGCAGTATTTT
TRBD1	-	TRBV4-3	TRBJ1-4	CASSQDRQGEEKLFF	TGCGCCAGCAGCCAAGATCGGCAGGGGGAGGAAAAACTGTTTTTT
TRBD2	-	TRBV7-2	TRBJ2-3	CASSLRAGALPDTQYF	TGTGCCAGCAGCTTAAGAGCGGGGGCCCTCCCAGATACGCAGTATTTT
-	-	TRBV11-3	TRBJ2-2	CASSPSRDTGELFF	TGTGCCAGCAGCCCATCCAGGGACACCGGGGAGCTGTTTTTT
TRBD1	few	TRBV10-3	TRBJ2-7	CASSGTGSSYEQYF	TGTGCCAGCTCCGGGACAGGGAGTTCCTACGAGCAGTACTTC
TRBD1	-	TRBV16	TRBJ1-1	CASSQYEGATEAFF	TGTGCCAGCAGCCAATACGAGGGGGCCACTGAAGCTTTCTTT